The following is a TCR beta chain sequence with its context. Its antigen is as yet unknown. This record comes from a study of CD8+ T cells in alopecia areata. V was trimmed by 3 bases and J by 7 bases, leaving 3 bases between them. Germline assignment: CDR1 KGHSH and CDR2 LQKENI. The CDR3 is 11 amino acids. In each case, RNA was isolated and then reverse transcribed into cDNA as the sequencing template. TCRdb's copy holds only in-frame clones and misses some; the assay was immunoSEQ multiplex PCR. The sample consists of about 140,000 clones, roughly 50% of them appearing once. Study-wide points: Normal scalp had lower clonality than lesional scalp, with alopecia totalis/universalis lesions showing this most strongly. Scalp samples also yield sequences of resident alphabeta T cells from normal skin.

This clonotype originated in a human donor in good health. Sequenced material: CD4+ T cells sorted from blood. The J gene is TRBJ2-2, the V gene TRBV18; unclear D gene. This CDR3 is CASSPGGELFF. The CDR3 region has the DNA TGTGCCAGCTCACCGGGCGGGGAGCTGTTTTTT.